A selection of T cell receptor beta chains follows, all from one sample in a study of blood T cell repertoires in COVID-19. Assay: immunoSEQ multiplex PCR; the TCRdb copy retains only in-frame clones and omits some. Here the sample spans approximately 150,000 clones, over 80% being singletons. The specimen was peripheral blood. These receptors came from a woman aged 45-65 years with acute or convalescent COVID-19. Both conserved end residues are part of each CDR3. A D gene is named only where the DNA matches it firmly. Expanded clones are given a class, and other clones once, few, many or no size at all.

>TRBD1|-|TRBJ2-7|12|TRBV2
TGTGCCAGAGGACAGGGGGCGCGAGAGCAGTACTTC
CARGQGAREQYF
>TRBD1|-|TRBJ1-2|15|TRBV5-1
TGCGCCAGCAGCACTACAGGGGAACGGAGGAATGGCTACACCTTC
CASSTTGERRNGYTF
>-|once|TRBJ1-5|15|TRBV19
TGTGCCAGTAGATGGACAGACTATAGCAATCAGCCCCAGCATTTT
CASRWTDYSNQPQHF
>-|-|TRBJ1-1|13|TRBV24-1
TGTGCCACCAACGCGGCCCACGGCACTGAAGCTTTCTTT
CATNAAHGTEAFF
>TRBD2|once|TRBJ2-2|16|TRBV29-1
TGCAGCGCCCTAGGACTAGCGGGACGAAACACCGGGGAGCTGTTTTTT
CSALGLAGRNTGELFF
>TRBD2|-|TRBJ2-7|17|TRBV5-5
TGTGCCAGCACCCAGGGACTAGCGGGAGGTAGCTCCTACGAGCAGTACTTC
CASTQGLAGGSSYEQYF
>TRBD1|-|TRBJ1-5|14|TRBV29-1
TGCAGCGTCGCTACAGGGGGCCCGAATCAGCCCCAGCATTTT
CSVATGGPNQPQHF
>TRBD2|-|TRBJ2-7|15|TRBV3-1/TRBV3-2
TGTGCCAGCAGCCAAGAACCCCTAGCGGGAGACGAGCAGTACTTC
CASSQEPLAGDEQYF
>TRBD1|-|TRBJ1-6|17|TRBV28
TGTGCCAGCAGTTCTGCTACCGGACAGGGGCTCTATTCACCCCTCCACTTT
CASSSATGQGLYSPLHF
>TRBD2|-|TRBJ2-7|14|TRBV27
TGTGCCAGCAGTTTAGCGGGAGGGCTCTACGAGCAGTACTTC
CASSLAGGLYEQYF
>-|-|TRBJ1-1|14|TRBV5-4
TGTGCCAGCAGCTTTATCTCCGGGTTGACTGAAGCTTTCTTT
CASSFISGLTEAFF
>TRBD1|-|TRBJ2-3|15|TRBV27
TGTGCCAGCAGTTCTCTACAGGACAGGGGTGATACGCAGTATTTT
CASSSLQDRGDTQYF
>-|-|TRBJ2-1|16|TRBV9
TGTGCCAGCAGCCCCTCGTCTTCCAGCTCCTACAATGAGCAGTTCTTC
CASSPSSSSSYNEQFF
>-|-|TRBJ1-1|14|TRBV19
TGTGCCAGTACTTCGCAGGGGATGAACACTGAAGCTTTCTTT
CASTSQGMNTEAFF
>TRBD2|-|TRBJ2-1|14|TRBV12-5
TGTGCTAGTGGACTAGCGGGAGTCCGCAATGAGCAGTTCTTC
CASGLAGVRNEQFF
>-|-|TRBJ1-4|14|TRBV19
TGTGCCAGTAGTAAGTCAGGGGAGCCTGAAAAACTGTTTTTT
CASSKSGEPEKLFF
>TRBD2|once|TRBJ2-3|19|TRBV19
TGTGCCAGTAGTATGAACAGGGGACTAGCGGGAGGAAGGGTGGATACGCAGTATTTT
CASSMNRGLAGGRVDTQYF
>TRBD2|-|TRBJ2-4|15|TRBV2
TGTGCCAGCAGTGAAGCTTCGGGGGGCAAAAACATTCAGTACTTC
CASSEASGGKNIQYF
>TRBD1|-|TRBJ1-1|15|TRBV29-1
TGCAGCGTCTCACAGGGGGCTGGTGGAAGCACTGAAGCTTTCTTT
CSVSQGAGGSTEAFF
>-|-|TRBJ2-3|14|TRBV18
TGTGCCAGCTCAACACTATCTAGCACAGATACGCAGTATTTT
CASSTLSSTDTQYF
>-|-|TRBJ1-6|15|TRBV10-3
TGTGCCATCAGTTTGGGGGGGGCGACTAATTCACCCCTCCACTTT
CAISLGGATNSPLHF
>TRBD2|-|TRBJ2-7|18|TRBV30
TGTGCCTGGAGTGTACTCGGACTAGCGGGAATTGGCTCCTACGAGCAGTACTTC
CAWSVLGLAGIGSYEQYF
>-|-|TRBJ1-4|15|TRBV21-1
-
CASSKVGQGNEKLFF
>-|-|TRBJ1-2|15|TRBV5-1
TGCGCCAGCAGCACCGGACAGCCCCCTAACTATGGCTACACCTTC
CASSTGQPPNYGYTF
>TRBD1|-|TRBJ2-3|15|TRBV14
TGTGCCAGCAGCCCCTGGGACAGGACTACAGATACGCAGTATTTT
CASSPWDRTTDTQYF
>TRBD1|-|TRBJ1-1|13|TRBV7-9
TGTGCCAGCAGCCCAGGGGGGATGGCTGAAGCTTTCTTT
CASSPGGMAEAFF
>TRBD2|few|TRBJ2-1|13|TRBV12-3/TRBV12-4
TGTGCCAGCAGCCGGACTAGCGGCAATGAGCAGTTCTTC
CASSRTSGNEQFF
>TRBD1|-|TRBJ1-1|14|TRBV18
TGTGCCAGCTCAAAGGGACAGATGAACACTGAAGCTTTCTTT
CASSKGQMNTEAFF
>TRBD1|-|TRBJ1-6|17|TRBV4-1
TGCGCCAGCAGCCAAAACGCAGGGGGCAACATCGGGTCACCCCTCCACTTT
CASSQNAGGNIGSPLHF
>-|-|TRBJ2-6|16|TRBV24-1
TGTGCCACCGAAGCCAGGCTCCGTCCTGGGGCCAACGTCCTGACTTTC
CATEARLRPGANVLTF
>-|once|TRBJ2-3|12|TRBV30
TGTGCCTACACCTCTAGCACAGATACGCAGTATTTT
CAYTSSTDTQYF
>-|-|TRBJ2-2|15|TRBV30
TGTGCCTGGAGTAACGGGGTGGTACCCCCCGGGGAGCTGTTTTTT
CAWSNGVVPPGELFF
>TRBD1|-|TRBJ1-2|16|TRBV4-2
TGTGCCAGCAGCCAACCCTATGTCCGACAGGGCGGCGGCTACACCTTC
CASSQPYVRQGGGYTF
>TRBD2|-|TRBJ2-7|14|TRBV28
TGTGCCAGCAGTTTGAGACTAGCGGGTTACGAGCAGTACTTC
CASSLRLAGYEQYF
>TRBD2|-|TRBJ2-7|15|TRBV6-5
TGTGCCAGCAGTTACGTGTCTAGCGGGAGCTACGAGCAGTACTTC
CASSYVSSGSYEQYF
>TRBD1|few|TRBJ2-2|14|TRBV10-3
TGTGCCATCAGCCGGGACAGGGGAACCGGGGAGCTGTTTTTT
CAISRDRGTGELFF
>-|-|TRBJ1-2|13|TRBV2
TGTGCCAGCATATTAATCAGGGTTGATGGCTACACCTTC
CASILIRVDGYTF
>TRBD2|-|TRBJ2-2|16|TRBV5-4
TGTGCCAGCAGCCCTCAGACTAGCGGCAACACCGGGGAGCTGTTTTTT
CASSPQTSGNTGELFF
>-|-|TRBJ1-2|14|TRBV7-2
TGTGCCAGCAGCTCCGACGCGGAGCACTATGGCTACACCTTC
CASSSDAEHYGYTF
>-|once|TRBJ2-1|15|TRBV25-1
TGTGCCAGCGTTGGGGGCGTAACCAGCTACAATGAGCAGTTCTTC
CASVGGVTSYNEQFF
>-|-|TRBJ2-1|12|TRBV5-1
TGCGCCAGCAGCTTGGCCGCGGATGAGCAGTTCTTC
CASSLAADEQFF
>-|-|TRBJ1-1|16|TRBV7-9
TGTGCCAGCAGCTTAGGAGTTCGACAAATGAACACTGAAGCTTTCTTT
CASSLGVRQMNTEAFF
>-|-|TRBJ1-4|15|TRBV28
TGTGCCAGCAGTTCCCCCTTTAGGGGCCGTGAAAAACTGTTTTTT
CASSSPFRGREKLFF
>-|-|TRBJ2-7|17|TRBV10-3
TGTGCCATCAGTTACCCCCAGTCCGGGACATCCTCCTACGAGCAGTACTTC
CAISYPQSGTSSYEQYF
>-|once|TRBJ1-6|15|TRBV7-3
TGTGCCAGCAGCTTATCCTCTAGGGGGAATTCACCCCTCCACTTT
CASSLSSRGNSPLHF